The clone carrying this TCR beta chain was found a few times. No antigen is known for it. This record belongs to a study of T cell repertoires in cytomegalovirus infection. Study information: Shared public TCR beta signatures pointed to both CMV infection and a matching HLA type. Study-level results: Based on cumulative public TCR beta family frequency, carriers of CMV plus the relevant HLA were identified. Ex vivo responses were dominated by HLA-C-restricted CMV-specific TCR beta clonotypes.

Trimming cost V 7 bases and J 0 bases, with 9 bases left between them. This CDR3 has 13 residues. Each CDR3 protein gets one entry after TCRdb re-called the reads with MiXCR. The repertoire holds over 300,000 distinct CDR3 sequences, 15% to 20% seen once, with 12% in the top ten. The chain is built from TRBV12-3 or TRBV12-4 and TRBJ1-1, with D unclear. The source is a human donor in good health (CMV status not recorded). Some clones in this sample may be carry-over from other donors' samples. Sequences were obtained from PBMCs. The CDR3 here is CASTNGVNTEAFF. The CDR3 coding sequence is TGTGCCAGCACTAATGGGGTGAACACTGAAGCTTTCTTT.